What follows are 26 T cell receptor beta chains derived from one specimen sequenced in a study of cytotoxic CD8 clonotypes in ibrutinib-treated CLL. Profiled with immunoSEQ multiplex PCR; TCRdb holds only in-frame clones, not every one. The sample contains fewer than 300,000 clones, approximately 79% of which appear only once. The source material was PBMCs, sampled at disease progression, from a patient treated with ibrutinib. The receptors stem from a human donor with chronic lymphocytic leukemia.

The CDR3 bases are TGCAGCGTTGAGGGGGAAGGGGACATTCAGTACTTC. Translated, it gives CSVEGEGDIQYF. The V call is TRBV29-1, the J call TRBJ2-4; D assignment may be TRBD1 or TRBD2 (5 bases each). CDR1 is SQVTM, CDR2 ANQGSEA, per germline. CDR3 size: 12 residues. Trimming removed 3 bases from V and 8 bases from J, with 11 bases in between.

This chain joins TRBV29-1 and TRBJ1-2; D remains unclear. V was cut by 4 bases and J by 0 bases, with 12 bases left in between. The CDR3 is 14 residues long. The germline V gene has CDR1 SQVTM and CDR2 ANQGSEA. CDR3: CSVGIDVTNYGYTF. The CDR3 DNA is TGCAGCGTTGGTATCGACGTAACTAACTATGGCTACACCTTC.

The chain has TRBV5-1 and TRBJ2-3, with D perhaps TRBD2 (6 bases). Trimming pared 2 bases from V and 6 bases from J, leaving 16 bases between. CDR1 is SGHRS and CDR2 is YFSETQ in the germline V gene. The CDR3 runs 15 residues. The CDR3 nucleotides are TGCGCCAGCAGCTTCGCAGGAGGGTGGACGGATACGCAGTATTTT. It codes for CASSFAGGWTDTQYF.

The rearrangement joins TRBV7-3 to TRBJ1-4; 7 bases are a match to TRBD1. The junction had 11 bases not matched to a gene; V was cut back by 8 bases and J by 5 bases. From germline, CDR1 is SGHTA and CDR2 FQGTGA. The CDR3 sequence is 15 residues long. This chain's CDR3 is CASGPRDSKNEKLFF. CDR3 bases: TGTGCCAGCGGCCCCCGGGACAGCAAAAATGAAAAACTGTTTTTT.

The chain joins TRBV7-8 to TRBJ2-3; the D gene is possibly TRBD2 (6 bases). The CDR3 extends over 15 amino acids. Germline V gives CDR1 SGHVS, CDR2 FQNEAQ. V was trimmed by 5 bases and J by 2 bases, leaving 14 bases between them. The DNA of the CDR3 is TGTGCCAGCAGCCCTCTTGGGGGGTTCACAGATACGCAGTATTTT. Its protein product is CASSPLGGFTDTQYF.

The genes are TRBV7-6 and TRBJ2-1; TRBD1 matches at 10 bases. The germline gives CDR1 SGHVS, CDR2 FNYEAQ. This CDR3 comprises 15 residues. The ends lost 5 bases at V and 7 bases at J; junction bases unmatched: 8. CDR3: CASSHSGQGRNEQFF. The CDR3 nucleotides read TGTGCCAGCAGCCATTCGGGACAGGGGAGGAATGAGCAGTTCTTC.

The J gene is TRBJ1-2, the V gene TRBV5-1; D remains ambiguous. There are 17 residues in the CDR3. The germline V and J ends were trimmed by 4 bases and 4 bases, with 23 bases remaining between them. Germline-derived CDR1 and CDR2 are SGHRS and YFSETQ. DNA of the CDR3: TGCGCCAGCAGCGGAGGACTCTACAGCTCCCTCCTCTATGGCTACACCTTC. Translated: CASSGGLYSSLLYGYTF. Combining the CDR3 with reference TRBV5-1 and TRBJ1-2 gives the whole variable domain KAGVTQTPRYLIKTRGQQVTLSCSPISGHRSVSWYQQTPGQGLQFLFEYFSETQRNKGNFPGRFSGRQFSNSRSEMNVSTLELGDSALYLCASSGGLYSSLLYGYTFGSGTRLTVV.

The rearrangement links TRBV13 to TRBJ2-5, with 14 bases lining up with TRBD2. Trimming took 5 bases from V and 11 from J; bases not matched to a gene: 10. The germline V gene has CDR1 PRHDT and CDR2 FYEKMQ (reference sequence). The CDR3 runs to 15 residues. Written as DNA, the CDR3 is TGTGCCAGCAGCCCGGGGACTAGCGGGAGAGGCCCACAGTACTTC. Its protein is CASSPGTSGRGPQYF.

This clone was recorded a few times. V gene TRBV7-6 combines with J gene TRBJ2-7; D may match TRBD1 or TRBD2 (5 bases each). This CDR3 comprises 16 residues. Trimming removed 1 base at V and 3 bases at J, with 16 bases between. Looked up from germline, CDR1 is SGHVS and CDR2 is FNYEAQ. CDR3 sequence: CASSLGDRALNYEQYF. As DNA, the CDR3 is TGTGCCAGCAGCTTAGGGGACCGAGCATTGAACTACGAGCAGTACTTC.

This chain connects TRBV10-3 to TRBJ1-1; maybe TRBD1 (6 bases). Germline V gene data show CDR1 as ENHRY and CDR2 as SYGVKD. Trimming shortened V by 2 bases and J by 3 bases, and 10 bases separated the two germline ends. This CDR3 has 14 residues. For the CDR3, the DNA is TGTGCCATCAGTGAGCGGGACACATACACTGAAGCTTTCTTT. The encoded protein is CAISERDTYTEAFF.

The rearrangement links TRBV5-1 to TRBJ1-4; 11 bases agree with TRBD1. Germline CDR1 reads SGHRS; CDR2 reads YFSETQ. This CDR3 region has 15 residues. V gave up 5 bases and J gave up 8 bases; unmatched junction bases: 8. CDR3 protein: CASRGQGDFQEKLFF. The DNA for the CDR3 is TGCGCCAGCAGGGGACAGGGGGACTTTCAGGAAAAACTGTTTTTT.

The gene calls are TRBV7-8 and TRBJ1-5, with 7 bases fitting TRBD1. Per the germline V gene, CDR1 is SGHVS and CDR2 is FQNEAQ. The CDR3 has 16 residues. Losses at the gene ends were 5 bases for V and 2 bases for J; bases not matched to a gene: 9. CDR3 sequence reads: CASSGDRAWGNQPQHF. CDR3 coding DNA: TGTGCCAGCAGCGGAGACAGGGCGTGGGGCAATCAGCCCCAGCATTTT. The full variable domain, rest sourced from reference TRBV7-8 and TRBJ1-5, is GAGVSQSPRYKVAKRGQDVALRCDPISGHVSLFWYQQALGQGPEFLTYFQNEAQLDKSGLPSDRFFAERPEGSVSTLKIQRTQQEDSAVYLCASSGDRAWGNQPQHFGDGTRLSIL.

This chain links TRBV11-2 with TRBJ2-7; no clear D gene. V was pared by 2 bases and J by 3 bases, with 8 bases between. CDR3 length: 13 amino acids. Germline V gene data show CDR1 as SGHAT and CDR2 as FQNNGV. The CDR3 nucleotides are TGTGCCAGCAGCTTAAACGGAGACTACGAGCAGTACTTC. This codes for CASSLNGDYEQYF.

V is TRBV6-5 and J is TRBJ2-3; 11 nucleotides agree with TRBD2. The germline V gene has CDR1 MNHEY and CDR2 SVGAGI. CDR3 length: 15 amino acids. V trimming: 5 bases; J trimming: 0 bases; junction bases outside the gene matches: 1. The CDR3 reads CASSLAGGSTDTQYF. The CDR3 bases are TGTGCCAGCAGTCTAGCGGGGGGTAGCACAGATACGCAGTATTTT.

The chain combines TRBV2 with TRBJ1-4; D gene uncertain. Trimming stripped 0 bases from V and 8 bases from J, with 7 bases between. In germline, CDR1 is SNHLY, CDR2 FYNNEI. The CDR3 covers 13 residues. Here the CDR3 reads CASSEARREKLFF. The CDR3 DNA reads TGTGCCAGCAGTGAAGCCCGCCGGGAAAAACTGTTTTTT.

The CDR3 bases are TGCGCCAGCAGCTTGCCCAGTACCGAGACCCAGTACTTC. Its protein product is CASSLPSTETQYF. The rearrangement joins TRBV5-1 to TRBJ2-5; the D is unclear. This CDR3 spans 13 amino acids. V lost 1 base, J lost 5 bases, and 9 bases lay in between. Germline V gene lookup returns CDR1 SGHRS and CDR2 YFSETQ.

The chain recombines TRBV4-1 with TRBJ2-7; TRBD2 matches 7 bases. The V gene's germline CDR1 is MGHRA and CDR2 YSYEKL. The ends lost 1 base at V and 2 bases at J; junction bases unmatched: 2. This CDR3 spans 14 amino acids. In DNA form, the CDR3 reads TGCGCCAGCAGCCAAGGGGACTACACCTACGAGCAGTACTTC. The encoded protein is CASSQGDYTYEQYF.

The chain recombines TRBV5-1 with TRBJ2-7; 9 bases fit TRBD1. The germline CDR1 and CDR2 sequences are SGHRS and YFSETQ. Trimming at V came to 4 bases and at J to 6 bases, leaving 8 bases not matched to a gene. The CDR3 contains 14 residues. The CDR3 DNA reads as TGCGCCAGCAGCACTGCCGGGACAGGGTCCGAGCAGTACTTC. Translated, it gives CASSTAGTGSEQYF.

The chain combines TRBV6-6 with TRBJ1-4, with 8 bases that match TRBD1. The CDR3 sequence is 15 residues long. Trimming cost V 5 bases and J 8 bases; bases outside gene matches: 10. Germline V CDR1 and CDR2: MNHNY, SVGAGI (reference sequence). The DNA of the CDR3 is TGTGCCAGCAGTGCCTACAGGGGGGTGGGGGAAAAACTGTTTTTT. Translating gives CASSAYRGVGEKLFF.

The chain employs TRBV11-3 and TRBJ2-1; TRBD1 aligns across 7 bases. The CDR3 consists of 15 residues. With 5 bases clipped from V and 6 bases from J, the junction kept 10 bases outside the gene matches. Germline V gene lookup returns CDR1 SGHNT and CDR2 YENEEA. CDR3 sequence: CASSTRQGRVNEQFF. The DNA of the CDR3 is TGTGCCAGCAGCACCCGACAGGGAAGGGTCAATGAGCAGTTCTTC.

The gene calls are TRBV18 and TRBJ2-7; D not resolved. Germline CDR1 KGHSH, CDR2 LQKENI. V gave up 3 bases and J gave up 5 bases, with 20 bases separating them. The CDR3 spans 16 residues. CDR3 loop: CASSPAYPRQSNEQYF. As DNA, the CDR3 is TGTGCCAGCTCACCGGCCTACCCCCGCCAGTCTAACGAGCAGTACTTC.

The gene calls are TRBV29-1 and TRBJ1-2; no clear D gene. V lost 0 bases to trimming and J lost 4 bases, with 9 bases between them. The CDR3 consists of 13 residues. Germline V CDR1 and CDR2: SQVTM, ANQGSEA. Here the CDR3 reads CSVEDGGVYGYTF. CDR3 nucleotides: TGCAGCGTTGAAGATGGCGGGGTCTATGGCTACACCTTC.

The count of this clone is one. The DNA of the CDR3 is TGCGCCAGCAGTGCCCAGAGCTCCTACAATGAGCAGTTCTTC. It yields the protein CASSAQSSYNEQFF. The rearrangement uses TRBV10-1 and TRBJ2-1; D not certain. The CDR3 is made up of 14 amino acids. Trimming stripped 4 bases from V and 0 bases from J, with 7 bases between. CDR1 and CDR2 from the germline V gene are WNHNN and SYGVQD (reference sequence).

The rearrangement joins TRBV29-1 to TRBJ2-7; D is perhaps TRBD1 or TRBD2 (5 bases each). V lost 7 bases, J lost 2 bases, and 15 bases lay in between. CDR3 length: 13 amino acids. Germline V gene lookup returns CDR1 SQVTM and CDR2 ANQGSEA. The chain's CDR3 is CSARDGEAYEQYF. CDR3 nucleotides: TGCAGCGCCCGGGACGGAGAGGCCTACGAGCAGTACTTC.

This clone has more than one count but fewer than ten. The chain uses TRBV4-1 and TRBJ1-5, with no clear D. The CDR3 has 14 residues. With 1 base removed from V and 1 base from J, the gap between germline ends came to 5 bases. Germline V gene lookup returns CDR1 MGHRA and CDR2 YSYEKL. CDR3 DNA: TGCGCCAGCAGCCAAGTTAACAGCAATCAGCCCCAGCATTTT. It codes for CASSQVNSNQPQHF.

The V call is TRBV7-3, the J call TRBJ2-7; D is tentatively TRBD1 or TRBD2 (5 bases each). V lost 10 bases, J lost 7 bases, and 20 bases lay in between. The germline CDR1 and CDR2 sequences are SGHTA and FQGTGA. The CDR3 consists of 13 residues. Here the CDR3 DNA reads TGTGCCAATAGATCGGGACCCCCCGGAGAGCAGTACTTC. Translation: CANRSGPPGEQYF.